Below, 32 T cell receptor beta chains from the same sample are listed, as sequenced in a study of T-cell memory formation after mild COVID-19. TCRdb re-called the 5' RACE reads with MiXCR, one entry per CDR3 protein. Of 250,000 to 350,000 distinct CDR3 sequences in the sample, more than 15% are singletons; the top ten hold roughly a fifth. Sequencing was done on a sample of PBMCs or a T cell subset sorted from them (not recorded which). The receptors stem from a man between 18 and 29 years old who had mild COVID-19 (a few samples of this study predate the infection). Cell type and time point are not known.

The chain uses TRBV7-9 and TRBJ2-4; possible D gene TRBD1, 5 bases. This CDR3 contains 11 residues. V was pared by 1 base and J by 12 bases, with 7 bases between. Germline CDR1 SEHNR, CDR2 FQNEAQ (reference sequence). The DNA for the CDR3 is TGTGCCAGCAGCTTAGGGACACGTCAGTACTTC. Protein sequence: CASSLGTRQYF. The full variable domain, with the rest looked up from reference TRBV7-9 and TRBJ2-4, is DTGVSQNPRHKITKRGQNVTFRCDPISEHNRLYWYRQTLGQGPEFLTYFQNEAQLEKSRLLSDRFSAERPKGSFSTLEIQRTEQGDSAMYLCASSLGTRQYFGAGTRLSVL.

This clonotype was recorded many times. A junction boundary mismatches the germline segment, possibly from a read error. The gene calls are TRBV7-7 and TRBJ2-3; D could derive from TRBD1 or TRBD2 (5 bases each). This CDR3 spans 14 amino acids. Germline V gene sequence: CDR1 SSHAT, CDR2 FNYEAQ (reference sequence). The CDR3 bases are TGTGCTAGCAGCTCCCGGGGCCACACAGATACGCAGTATTTT. Amino acids: CASSSRGHTDTQYF. Combining the CDR3 with reference TRBV7-7 and TRBJ2-3 gives the whole variable domain GAGVSQSPRYKVTKRGQDVTLRCDPISSHATLYWYQQALGQGPEFLTYFNYEAQPDKSGLPSDRFSAERPEGSISTLTIQRTEQRDSAMYRCASSSRGHTDTQYFGPGTRLTVL.

In this sample, this clonotype turned up once. One end of the junction fails to match germline, which may point to a read error. The genes are TRBV20-1 and TRBJ1-2, with TRBD1 as a possible D gene (5 bases). CDR3 size: 11 residues. CDR1 is DFQATT and CDR2 is SNEGSKA in the germline V gene (reference sequence). The CDR3 spells CSASRGEVVAF. The CDR3 DNA reads TGCAGTGCTTCCCGGGGGGAGGTTGTCGCCTTC.

A few counts support this clonotype. The chain has TRBV4-1 and TRBJ2-7; D uncertain. The CDR3 contains 12 residues. Looked up from germline, CDR1 is MGHRA and CDR2 is YSYEKL. V lost 1 base and J 5 bases, leaving 6 bases between the germline ends. The DNA of the CDR3 is TGCGCCAGCAGCCAAGCTATGGACGAGCAGTACTTC. This translates into CASSQAMDEQYF.

This rearrangement joins TRBV5-5 to TRBJ2-7, with D perhaps matching TRBD2 (5 bases). Germline CDR1 is SGHKS and CDR2 is YYEKEE (reference sequence). V was pared by 0 bases and J by 9 bases, with 10 bases between. CDR3 length: 12 residues. The CDR3 DNA is TGTGCCAGCAGCTTGGAGAGGGTACCGCAGTACGTC. Translation: CASSLERVPQYV.

This clonotype was picked up a small number of times. This chain connects TRBV20-1 to TRBJ1-5, with TRBD1 as a possible D gene (5 bases). The CDR3 runs to 14 residues. V dropped 1 base and J dropped 2 bases, with 9 bases sitting between them. Germline V gene data show CDR1 as DFQATT and CDR2 as SNEGSKA (reference sequence). The CDR3 sequence: CSARGRVGNQPQHF. In nucleotides, the CDR3 is TGCAGTGCTAGAGGCAGGGTCGGCAATCAGCCCCAGCATTTT.

The chain recombines TRBV2 with TRBJ1-5; D ambiguous. CDR1 and CDR2 from the germline V gene are SNHLY and FYNNEI. The CDR3 runs 13 residues. Deletions cut 5 bases from V and 7 bases from J, with 12 bases between. In nucleotides, the CDR3 is TGTGCCAGCAGTCCAGACCTGGAACAGCCCCAGCATTTT. It specifies CASSPDLEQPQHF.

This clonotype has more than one count but fewer than ten. The rearrangement links TRBV2 to TRBJ2-7; D not resolved. The CDR3 loop spans 11 amino acids. Per germline, CDR1 SNHLY and CDR2 FYNNEI. V lost 6 bases to trimming and J lost 2 bases, with 5 bases between them. CDR3 nucleotides: TGTGCCAGCAGGGTCCCCTACGAGCAGTACTTC. This encodes CASRVPYEQYF. Supplemented by reference TRBV2 and TRBJ2-7, the full variable domain reads EPEVTQTPSHQVTQMGQEVILRCVPISNHLYFYWYRQILGQKVEFLVSFYNNEISEKSEIFDDQFSVERPDGSNFTLKIRSTKLEDSAMYFCASRVPYEQYFGPGTRLTVT.

This clonotype has ten or more counts. The CDR3 DNA reads as TGCGCCAGCAGCCCACTGGGACAGATCACAGATACGCAGTATTTT. Translating it yields CASSPLGQITDTQYF. The chain joins TRBV5-1 to TRBJ2-3; 7 nucleotides align to TRBD1. The CDR3 has 15 amino acids. In germline, CDR1 is SGHRS, CDR2 YFSETQ. The junction had 7 bases not matched to a gene; V was cut back by 4 bases and J by 2 bases.

The V and J genes are TRBV10-2 and TRBJ1-1; D remains unclear. There are 13 residues in the CDR3. V lost 2 bases and J lost 5, with 9 bases in between. Germline CDR1 is WSHSY and CDR2 is SAAADI. This CDR3 reads CASSEGRVTEAFF. Here the CDR3 DNA reads TGCGCCAGCAGTGAGGGTAGGGTAACTGAAGCTTTCTTT.

This clonotype was seen a few times. J is TRBJ1-1 and V is TRBV20-1; 10 nucleotides agree with TRBD1. J gave up 0 bases and V 5 bases, and 15 bases lay outside the gene matches. Per the germline V gene, CDR1 is DFQATT and CDR2 is SNEGSKA (reference sequence). The CDR3 totals 18 residues. The CDR3 DNA sequence: TGCAGTGCTCAACATCCCCCTGGGACAGGGGCGTTGAACACTGAAGCTTTCTTT. It codes for CSAQHPPGTGALNTEAFF.

This sequence joins TRBV12-3 or TRBV12-4 and TRBJ2-7, with D tentatively TRBD1 (6 bases). Trimming left V 5 bases short and J 3 bases short, with 11 bases between. This CDR3 contains 13 residues. This CDR3 is CASSPGTFYEQYF. The CDR3 coding sequence is TGTGCCAGCAGTCCCGGGACATTCTACGAGCAGTACTTC.

The rearrangement joins TRBV18 to TRBJ2-5; TRBD1 aligns across 8 bases. The CDR3 contains 14 residues. Germline CDR1 reads KGHSH; CDR2 reads LQKENI. The trim removed 3 bases at V and 5 bases at J, leaving 5 bases unmatched. The CDR3 sequence: CASSPRTGMETQYF. The CDR3 coding sequence is TGTGCCAGCTCACCGAGGACAGGGATGGAGACCCAGTACTTC.

The chain couples TRBV7-9 to TRBJ2-5, with a possible D match to TRBD2 (6 bases). Per germline, CDR1 SEHNR and CDR2 FQNEAQ (reference sequence). Deletions cut 6 bases from V and 4 bases from J, with 21 bases between. The CDR3 is 16 amino acids. This CDR3 is CASRYYRDSYGETQYF. The CDR3, as DNA: TGTGCCAGCAGATATTATCGGGACTCCTACGGAGAGACCCAGTACTTC. Drawing the rest from reference TRBV7-9 and TRBJ2-5, the complete variable domain is DTGVSQNPRHKITKRGQNVTFRCDPISEHNRLYWYRQTLGQGPEFLTYFQNEAQLEKSRLLSDRFSAERPKGSFSTLEIQRTEQGDSAMYLCASRYYRDSYGETQYFGPGTRLLVL.

The chain couples TRBV12-3 or TRBV12-4 to TRBJ1-6, with a weak D call TRBD1 (6 bases). CDR3 length equals 14 residues. The V end was cut by 6 bases, the J end by 7 bases, with 13 bases between. In DNA, the CDR3 is TGTGCCAGCAGACTAGGGGGGGGGAATTCACCCCTCCACTTT. This sequence encodes CASRLGGGNSPLHF.

J is TRBJ2-1 and V is TRBV20-1, with TRBD2 as a possible D gene (6 bases). V was clipped by 6 bases and J by 3 bases, with 15 bases between them. CDR3 size: 14 residues. Germline V gene sequence: CDR1 DFQATT, CDR2 SNEGSKA (reference sequence). The CDR3 loop is CSAPVGGLYNEQFF. Here the CDR3 DNA reads TGCAGTGCCCCCGTGGGGGGACTCTACAATGAGCAGTTCTTC.

The rearrangement uses TRBV4-3 and TRBJ2-5; D not certain. CDR3 length: 14 amino acids. Deletions cut 0 bases from V and 4 bases from J, with 9 bases between. The germline gives CDR1 LGHNA, CDR2 YSLEER. The CDR3 DNA is TGCGCCAGCAGCCAAGATATACTACTAGAGACCCAGTACTTC. Amino acids: CASSQDILLETQYF.

The chain has TRBV5-5 and TRBJ2-3, with 7 positions matching TRBD2. This CDR3 comprises 16 residues. Germline CDR1 is SGHKS and CDR2 is YYEKEE (reference sequence). V trimming: 2 bases; J trimming: 0 bases; junction bases outside the gene matches: 6. The CDR3 loop is CASSLRGDPSTDTQYF. In nucleotides, the CDR3 is TGTGCCAGCAGCTTACGGGGGGACCCGAGCACAGATACGCAGTATTTT. The full variable domain, in which reference TRBV5-5 and TRBJ2-3 provide the parts outside the CDR3, is DAGVTQSPTHLIKTRGQQVTLRCSPISGHKSVSWYQQVLGQGPQFIFQYYEKEERGRGNFPDRFSARQFPNYSSELNVNALLLGDSALYLCASSLRGDPSTDTQYFGPGTRLTVL.

This clonotype showed up just a few times. V is TRBV6-2 or TRBV6-3 and J is TRBJ2-7; unclear D gene. The CDR3 runs to 12 residues. In germline, CDR1 is MNHEY, CDR2 SVGEGT. Trimming cost V 8 bases and J 4 bases, with 12 bases left between them. In DNA form, the CDR3 reads TGTGCCAGCGCCCAGTCCTATTACGAGCAGTACTTC. Its protein is CASAQSYYEQYF.

This clonotype was observed a few times. The rearrangement joins TRBV7-2 to TRBJ2-1, with D possibly TRBD1 on 5 matching bases. Germline loops: CDR1 SGHTA, CDR2 FQGNSA. The CDR3 totals 15 residues. The V end lost 4 bases, the J end lost 8 bases, and 18 bases lay between the germline ends. DNA for the CDR3: TGTGCCAGCAGCTCCAGGGTTGGGGTACGTGATGAGCAGTTCTTC. Protein sequence: CASSSRVGVRDEQFF.

This sequence joins TRBV6-2 or TRBV6-3 and TRBJ2-7; D may correspond to TRBD1 or TRBD2 (6 bases each). Germline CDR1 reads MNHEY; CDR2 reads SVGEGT. With 2 bases removed from V and 0 bases from J, the gap between germline ends came to 11 bases. The CDR3 spans 15 residues. The CDR3 DNA follows: TGTGCCAGCAGTTACAAGGGGGGTCCCTCCTACGAGCAGTACTTC. Its protein is CASSYKGGPSYEQYF.

A few counts support this clonotype. The genes are TRBV10-3 and TRBJ2-7; TRBD1 matches at 9 bases. Per germline, CDR1 ENHRY and CDR2 SYGVKD. The CDR3 has 13 residues. With V trimmed by 4 bases and J by 6 bases, 4 bases remained unmatched. The CDR3 loop reads CAISGTGVFEQYF. DNA for the CDR3: TGTGCCATCAGTGGGACAGGGGTCTTCGAGCAGTACTTC.

This clonotype has just a few counts. The chain uses TRBV6-2 or TRBV6-3 and TRBJ2-7, with a tentative D call TRBD1 (5 bases). This CDR3 has 12 amino acids. Per germline, CDR1 MNHEY and CDR2 SVGEGT. Trimming left V 4 bases short and J 6 bases short, with 10 bases between. CDR3 region: CASSSTGREQYF. CDR3 bases: TGTGCCAGCAGTTCAACAGGTCGCGAGCAGTACTTC.

This clonotype was found a few times. The V and J genes are TRBV6-2 or TRBV6-3 and TRBJ2-2; 12 nucleotides line up with TRBD1. CDR1 and CDR2 from the germline V gene are MNHEY and SVGEGT. The CDR3 is made up of 16 amino acids. The V segment lost 4 bases and the J segment 4 bases; nucleotides outside the gene matches: 4. The CDR3 loop is CASSWGQGASTGELFF. In DNA form, the CDR3 reads TGTGCCAGCAGTTGGGGACAGGGGGCGTCCACCGGGGAGCTGTTTTTT.

The rearrangement joins TRBV2 to TRBJ1-6; possibly TRBD1 for D (6 bases). The V gene's germline CDR1 is SNHLY and CDR2 FYNNEI. CDR3 size: 15 residues. V was clipped by 5 bases and J by 6 bases, with 14 bases between them. CDR3 loop: CASSNGGFSNSPLHF. For the CDR3, the DNA is TGTGCCAGCAGTAACGGGGGCTTTAGTAATTCACCCCTCCACTTT.

This clonotype was seen a handful of times. This chain joins TRBV20-1 and TRBJ2-7; possible D gene TRBD2, 5 bases. Germline values: CDR1 DFQATT, CDR2 SNEGSKA (reference sequence). The CDR3 is made up of 14 amino acids. V was pared by 1 base and J by 4 bases, with 14 bases between. The CDR3 bases are TGCAGTGCTAGAGGGGCCGGGGTAAAGTACGAGCAGTACGTC. Its translation: CSARGAGVKYEQYV.

The V and J genes are TRBV7-9 and TRBJ1-2; D is unclear. Per the germline V gene, CDR1 is SEHNR and CDR2 is FQNEAQ (reference sequence). CDR3 length equals 14 residues. V gave up 5 bases and J gave up 0 bases, with 10 bases separating them. This chain's CDR3 is CASSSTSTNYGYTF. The CDR3 DNA reads TGTGCCAGCAGCAGCACTAGTACTAACTATGGCTACACCTTC.

This clonotype was observed a handful of times. The chain is built from TRBV7-9 and TRBJ1-5; D perhaps matches TRBD1 (6 bases). Germline V gives CDR1 SEHNR, CDR2 FQNEAQ (reference sequence). The length of the CDR3 is 13 residues. Trimming removed 5 bases at V and 9 bases at J, with 14 bases between. CDR3 in DNA: TGTGCCAGCAGCCGGGACATTGAGGGGCCCCAGCATTTT. Translating gives CASSRDIEGPQHF.

V is TRBV4-3 and J is TRBJ2-3; TRBD2 might be the D (6 bases). The V gene lost 0 bases and the J gene lost 8 bases, with 15 bases spanning the gap. Germline V gives CDR1 LGHNA, CDR2 YSLEER. There are 15 residues in the CDR3. This CDR3 reads CASSQDEGHGGTQYF. For the CDR3, the DNA is TGCGCCAGCAGCCAAGATGAGGGCCACGGGGGTACGCAGTATTTT.

This clonotype was seen a few times. The chain is built from TRBV12-3 or TRBV12-4 and TRBJ2-5; D is ambiguous. The CDR3 is 14 amino acids. V lost 5 bases and J lost 5, with 15 bases in between. CDR3 nucleotides: TGTGCCAGCAGTCCCTTTCAAATTGGGGAGACCCAGTACTTC. Protein: CASSPFQIGETQYF.

The V call is TRBV27, the J call TRBJ1-5; tentative D call: TRBD1 (6 bases). The CDR3 sequence is 15 residues long. V lost 5 bases and J 0 bases, leaving 11 bases between the germline ends. Germline assignment: CDR1 MNHEY and CDR2 SMNVEV (reference sequence). CDR3 coding DNA: TGTGCCAGCAGTCCCTGGACAGATAGCAATCAGCCCCAGCATTTT. Residues: CASSPWTDSNQPQHF.

V and J are TRBV11-2 and TRBJ2-1; D might be TRBD1 or TRBD2, each matching 5 bases. CDR1 is SGHAT, CDR2 FQNNGV, per germline. V lost 5 bases to trimming and J lost 9 bases, with 14 bases between them. There are 13 residues in the CDR3. The CDR3 protein is CASSPGTQIEQFF. CDR3 bases: TGTGCCAGCAGCCCTGGGACGCAAATTGAGCAGTTCTTC.